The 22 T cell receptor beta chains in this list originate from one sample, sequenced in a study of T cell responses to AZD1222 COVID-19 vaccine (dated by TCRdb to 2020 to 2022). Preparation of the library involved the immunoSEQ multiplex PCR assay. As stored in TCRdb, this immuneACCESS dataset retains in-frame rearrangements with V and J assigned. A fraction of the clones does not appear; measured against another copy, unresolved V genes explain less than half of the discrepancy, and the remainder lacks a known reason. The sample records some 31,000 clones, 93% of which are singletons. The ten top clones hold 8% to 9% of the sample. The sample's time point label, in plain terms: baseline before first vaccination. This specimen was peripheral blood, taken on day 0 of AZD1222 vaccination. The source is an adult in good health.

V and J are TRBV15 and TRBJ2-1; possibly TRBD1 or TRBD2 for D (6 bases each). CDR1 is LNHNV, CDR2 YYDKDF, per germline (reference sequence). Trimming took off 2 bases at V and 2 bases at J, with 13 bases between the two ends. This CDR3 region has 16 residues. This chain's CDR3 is CATSRWGRGTYNEQFF. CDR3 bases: TGTGCCACCAGCAGATGGGGGCGCGGGACCTACAATGAGCAGTTCTTC.

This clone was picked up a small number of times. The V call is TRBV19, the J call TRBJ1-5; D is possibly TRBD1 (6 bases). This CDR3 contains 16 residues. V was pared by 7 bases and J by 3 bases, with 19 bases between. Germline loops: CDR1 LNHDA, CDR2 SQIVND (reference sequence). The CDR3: CASNPGDRLYNQPQHF. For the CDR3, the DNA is TGTGCCAGTAATCCGGGAGACAGGTTATACAATCAGCCCCAGCATTTT. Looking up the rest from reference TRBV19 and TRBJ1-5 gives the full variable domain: DGGITQSPKYLFRKEGQNVTLSCEQNLNHDAMYWYRQDPGQGLRLIYYSQIVNDFQKGDIAEGYSVSREKKESFPLTVTSAQKNPTAFYLCASNPGDRLYNQPQHFGDGTRLSIL.

CDR3: CASSLGDRGSGNTIYF. In DNA form, the CDR3 reads TGTGCCAGCAGCTTAGGGGACAGGGGATCTGGAAACACCATATATTTT. The rearrangement joins TRBV7-9 to TRBJ1-3; 10 nucleotides align to TRBD1. Germline V gene data show CDR1 as SEHNR and CDR2 as FQNEAQ (reference sequence). This CDR3 has 16 amino acids. V gave up 1 base and J gave up 1 base; unmatched junction bases: 1. The whole variable domain, filled in from reference TRBV7-9 and TRBJ1-3, reads DTGVSQNPRHKITKRGQNVTFRCDPISEHNRLYWYRQTLGQGPEFLTYFQNEAQLEKSRLLSDRFSAERPKGSFSTLEIQRTEQGDSAMYLCASSLGDRGSGNTIYFGEGSWLTVV.

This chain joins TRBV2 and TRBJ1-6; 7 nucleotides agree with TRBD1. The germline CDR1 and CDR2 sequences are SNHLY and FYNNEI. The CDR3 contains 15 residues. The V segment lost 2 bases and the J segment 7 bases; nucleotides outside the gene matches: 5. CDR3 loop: CASSETGVGNSPLHF. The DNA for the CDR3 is TGTGCCAGCAGTGAAACAGGGGTGGGGAATTCACCCCTCCACTTT.

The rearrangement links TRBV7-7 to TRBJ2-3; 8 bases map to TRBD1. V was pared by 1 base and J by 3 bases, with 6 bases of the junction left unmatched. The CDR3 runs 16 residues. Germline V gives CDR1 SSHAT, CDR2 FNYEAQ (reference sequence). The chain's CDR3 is CASSLGLDRVTDTQYF. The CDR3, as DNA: TGTGCCAGCAGCTTAGGATTGGACAGGGTGACAGATACGCAGTATTTT.

The CDR3 sequence: CASSLGDGTHSGGYTF. In DNA form, the CDR3 reads TGTGCCAGCAGTTTGGGGGACGGCACTCACTCGGGTGGCTACACCTTC. The rearrangement joins TRBV28 to TRBJ1-2; D perhaps matches TRBD1 (5 bases). The length of the CDR3 is 16 residues. Germline values: CDR1 MDHEN, CDR2 SYDVKM. Trimming shortened V by 3 bases and J by 7 bases, and 21 bases separated the two germline ends.

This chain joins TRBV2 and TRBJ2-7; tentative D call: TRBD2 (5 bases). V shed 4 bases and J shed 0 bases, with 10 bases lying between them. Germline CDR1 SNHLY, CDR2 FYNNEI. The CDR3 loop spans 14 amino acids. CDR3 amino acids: CASSVRGLSYEQYF. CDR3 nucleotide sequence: TGTGCCAGCAGTGTCCGCGGGCTCTCCTACGAGCAGTACTTC. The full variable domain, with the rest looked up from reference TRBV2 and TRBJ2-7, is EPEVTQTPSHQVTQMGQEVILRCVPISNHLYFYWYRQILGQKVEFLVSFYNNEISEKSEIFDDQFSVERPDGSNFTLKIRSTKLEDSAMYFCASSVRGLSYEQYFGPGTRLTVT.

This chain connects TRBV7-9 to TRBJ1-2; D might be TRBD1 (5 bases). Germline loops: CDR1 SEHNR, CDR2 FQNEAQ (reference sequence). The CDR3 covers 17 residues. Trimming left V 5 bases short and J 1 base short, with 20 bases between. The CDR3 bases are TGTGCCAGCAGCCCGCAACTTGACCTGACAGTTAACTATGGCTACACCTTC. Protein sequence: CASSPQLDLTVNYGYTF.

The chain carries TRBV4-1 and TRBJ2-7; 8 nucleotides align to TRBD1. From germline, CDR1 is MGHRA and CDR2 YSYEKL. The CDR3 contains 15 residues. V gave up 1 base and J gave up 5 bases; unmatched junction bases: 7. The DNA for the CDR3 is TGCGCCAGCAGCCAAGGATGGGACAGGCGGCACGAGCAGTACTTC. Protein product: CASSQGWDRRHEQYF.

In nucleotides, the CDR3 is TGTGCCAGCAGCTTGACTAGCGGGGCAACAGATACGCAGTATTTT. Translated, it gives CASSLTSGATDTQYF. The chain links TRBV7-2 to TRBJ2-3; TRBD2 matches 11 bases. The ends lost 3 bases at V and 3 bases at J; junction bases unmatched: 2. The CDR3 contains 15 residues. Per the germline V gene, CDR1 is SGHTA and CDR2 is FQGNSA.

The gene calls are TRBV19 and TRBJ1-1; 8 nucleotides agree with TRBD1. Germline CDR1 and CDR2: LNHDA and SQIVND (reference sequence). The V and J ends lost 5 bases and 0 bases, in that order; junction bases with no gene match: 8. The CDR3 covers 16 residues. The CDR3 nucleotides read TGTGCCAGTAGTCGAAATCAGGGGGCTTTGAACACTGAAGCTTTCTTT. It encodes CASSRNQGALNTEAFF.

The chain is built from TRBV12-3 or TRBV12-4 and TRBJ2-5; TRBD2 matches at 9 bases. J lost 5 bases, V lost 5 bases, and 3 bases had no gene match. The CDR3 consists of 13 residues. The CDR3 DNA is TGTGCCAGCAGTCCTACTAGCGGGGAGACCCAGTACTTC. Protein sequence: CASSPTSGETQYF.

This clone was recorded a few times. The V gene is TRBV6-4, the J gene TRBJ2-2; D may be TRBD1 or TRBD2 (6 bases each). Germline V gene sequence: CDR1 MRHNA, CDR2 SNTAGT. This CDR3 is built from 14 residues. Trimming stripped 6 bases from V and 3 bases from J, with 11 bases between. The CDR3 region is CASRAEGDTGELFF. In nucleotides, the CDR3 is TGTGCCAGCAGGGCGGAGGGGGACACCGGGGAGCTGTTTTTT.

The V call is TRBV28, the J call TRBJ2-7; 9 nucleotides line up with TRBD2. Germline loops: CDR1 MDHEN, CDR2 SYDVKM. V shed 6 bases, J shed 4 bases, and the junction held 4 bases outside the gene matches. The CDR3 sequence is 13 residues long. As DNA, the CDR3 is TGTGCCAGCAGGACTAGCGGTCCTTACGAGCAGTACTTC. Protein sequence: CASRTSGPYEQYF.

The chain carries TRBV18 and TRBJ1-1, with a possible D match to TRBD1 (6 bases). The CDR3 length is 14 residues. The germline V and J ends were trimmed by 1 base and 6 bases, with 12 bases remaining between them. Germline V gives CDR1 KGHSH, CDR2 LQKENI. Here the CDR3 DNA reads TGTGCCAGCTCACCACAGGGTGACAGGCCTGAAGCTTTCTTT. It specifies CASSPQGDRPEAFF.

As DNA, the CDR3 is TGTGCCACCAGCAGGGGGGCCCGGACTGAAGCTTTCTTT. This encodes CATSRGARTEAFF. The chain couples TRBV15 to TRBJ1-1; D might be TRBD1 (6 bases). Trimming cost V 3 bases and J 5 bases, with 10 bases left between them. The CDR3 loop spans 13 amino acids. From germline, CDR1 is LNHNV and CDR2 YYDKDF (reference sequence).

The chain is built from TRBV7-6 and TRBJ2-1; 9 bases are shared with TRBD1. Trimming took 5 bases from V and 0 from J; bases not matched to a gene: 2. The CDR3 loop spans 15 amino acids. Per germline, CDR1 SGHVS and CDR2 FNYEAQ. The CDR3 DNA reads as TGTGCCAGCAGCCCGACAGGGGGCTCCTACAATGAGCAGTTCTTC. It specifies CASSPTGGSYNEQFF.

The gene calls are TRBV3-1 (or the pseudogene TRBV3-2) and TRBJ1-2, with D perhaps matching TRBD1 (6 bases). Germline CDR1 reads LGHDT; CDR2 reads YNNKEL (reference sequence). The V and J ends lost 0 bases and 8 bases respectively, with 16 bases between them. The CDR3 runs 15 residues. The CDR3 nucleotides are TGTGCCAGCAGCCAAGAAGGTCTGGGGGCGAGGGGCTACACCTTC. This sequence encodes CASSQEGLGARGYTF.

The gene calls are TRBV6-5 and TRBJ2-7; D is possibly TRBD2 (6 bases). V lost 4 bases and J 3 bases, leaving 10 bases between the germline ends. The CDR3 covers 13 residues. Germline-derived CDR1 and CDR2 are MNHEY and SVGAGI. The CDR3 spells CASSWGLGYEQYF. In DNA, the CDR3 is TGTGCCAGCAGTTGGGGACTGGGCTACGAGCAGTACTTC.

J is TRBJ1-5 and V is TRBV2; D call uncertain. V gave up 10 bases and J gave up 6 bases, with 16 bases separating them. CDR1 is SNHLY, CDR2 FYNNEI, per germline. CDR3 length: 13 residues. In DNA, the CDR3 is TGTGCCACCAAAGGTCTCAGCTTTCAGCCCCAGCATTTT. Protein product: CATKGLSFQPQHF.

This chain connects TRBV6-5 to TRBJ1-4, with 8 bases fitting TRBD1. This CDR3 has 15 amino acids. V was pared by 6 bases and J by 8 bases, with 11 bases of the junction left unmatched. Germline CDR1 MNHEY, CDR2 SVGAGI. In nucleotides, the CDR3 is TGTGCCAGCAGGTCATCAGGGGGCGTGAGGGAAAAACTGTTTTTT. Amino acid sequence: CASRSSGGVREKLFF.

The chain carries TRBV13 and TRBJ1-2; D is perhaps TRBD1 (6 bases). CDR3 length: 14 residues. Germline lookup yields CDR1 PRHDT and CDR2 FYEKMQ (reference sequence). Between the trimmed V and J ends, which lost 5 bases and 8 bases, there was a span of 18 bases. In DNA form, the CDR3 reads TGTGCCAGCAGCATCAGGGGACCCGCGTGGGGCTACACCTTC. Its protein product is CASSIRGPAWGYTF.